This TCR beta chain was obtained from a study of T cell responses to AZD1222 COVID-19 vaccine. Produced via immunoSEQ multiplex PCR; TCRdb's table is partial and in-frame only. This table has roughly 100,000 clones, roughly nine tenths appearing once. Findings of the study overall: Clonal diversity may have been underestimated, and the donors were mostly white British, with more females than males. Unmutated variant regions are reportedly targeted by nearly half of spike-specific TCRs. All repertoire sampling was performed exclusively after the peak T cell response. Only a handful of AZD1222 recipients tested seropositive at baseline.

The CDR3 spans 15 residues. In germline, CDR1 is SSHAT, CDR2 FNYEAQ (reference sequence). Turning to this clone: Its antigen is not known. Sequence at one end of the junction differs from germline and may be a read error.

The V gene is TRBV7-7, the J gene TRBJ1-4; 9 bases align to TRBD1. The clonotype was recovered from an adult in good health. Specimen: peripheral blood, collected on day 0 of AZD1222 vaccination. The CDR3 sequence: CASSDGTGNGEKLFF. The CDR3 DNA sequence: TGTGCTAGCAGCGACGGGACAGGGAACGGTGAAAAACTGTTTTTT.